This T cell receptor beta chain was identified during a study of T cells in Graves' hyperthyroidism and ophthalmopathy (dated by TCRdb to about 2019). Concerning the study at large: Peripheral blood samples were taken at initial diagnosis, before any treatment was given. To identify TCR V-J signatures that set the groups apart, the researchers used a discovery cohort of 100 or so patients, made up of 40 to 45 with Graves' ophthalmopathy and 57 with stable Graves' hyperthyroidism. The paper reports TCR Vbeta CDR3 sequencing of some 140 peripheral blood samples: approximately 41 ophthalmopathy, around 80 hyperthyroidism and around 17 progressor patients. Whether ophthalmopathy could be predicted prospectively was tested in an independent validation cohort made up of 18 to 20 hyperthyroidism patients plus 17 patients who later progressed to ophthalmopathy. Thyroid tissue and blood T-cell repertoires from six Graves' hyperthyroidism patients were also compared in the study. Once sampling was done, hyperthyroidism patients were given methimazole at a starting dose of 30 mg daily, whereas ophthalmopathy patients were given high-dose intravenous methylprednisolone. The roughly 90 discovery patients were divided at random into training and test sets in a 7:3 ratio.

Summary of the overall study and its limitations: A model built on a 13 V-J signature distinguished ophthalmopathy from stable hyperthyroidism, reaching 85% to 90% sensitivity and about 81% specificity in cross-validation and 80%/75% in testing. Most expanded thyroid clonotypes (frequency above 0.001) were also detected in blood, suggesting blood repertoires may reflect thyroid immune responses. During validation, the model predicted progression to ophthalmopathy a median of roughly six months ahead of onset, with roughly 65% sensitivity and 72% to 80% specificity. No statistical method was used to fix the sample size in advance, and group allocation was not hidden from the investigators.

TCR beta CDR3 regions were amplified from RNA transcripts. A first-round RT-PCR of the TCR CDR3 used the HTBI primer set with the Qiagen OneStep RT-PCR kit. Libraries were constructed in a second round of multiplex PCR, after which size selection and purification were carried out. Paired-end sequencing of the libraries was performed with 100 bp reads on an Illumina HiSeq2000. The original methods were these. SOAPnuke was used to process the raw data, throwing out any read that contained adapters or uncalled bases, had a mean Phred below 15, or lacked an exact constant-primer or identifier match. High-quality paired reads were merged with COPE v1.2.5, and unique nucleotide sequences were defined as clonotypes. Clonotypes were aligned to IMGT TRBV, TRBD and TRBJ reference segments using MiTCR v1.1. The analysis included only V-J combinations with a frequency above 0.0001, which together covered approximately 99% of the repertoires. The TCS score was defined as the ratio of F50 (clonal expansion) to E x V (chaos), calculated using BLOSUM62-based TCRdist between CDR3 peptides within each V-J. Welch's t-statistics and random forest reduced 514 V-J features to 13, which were used in a naive Bayes classifier (R e1071). In TCRdb, the public reads were trimmed at Q25 with fastp and aligned with MiXCR, with productive beta chains retained. Entries are consolidated by CDR3 protein sequence, retaining the most common genes and DNA. The authors' filters were not applied to this entry. The sample data list about 420,000 distinct CDR3 sequences, and around 14% of these were observed just once. Of the sample, just under 8% is held by the ten largest clones.

V loses 3 bases at its end and J loses 1 base; junction bases beyond the gene matches: 12. The CDR3, cysteine through phenylalanine, is 19 amino acids long. This entry keeps only the CDR3 DNA: 57 bases, framed from base 1. CDR1 and CDR2 were assigned from the germline V gene (reference sequence) as DFQATT and SNEGSKA. Stable Graves' hyperthyroidism was defined as the absence of progression to ophthalmopathy over 18 months of follow-up. Hyperthyroidism patients were newly diagnosed, with disease duration under 2 months, and aged 18 to 65 years. Patients with uncontrolled infections, other autoimmune diseases, pregnancy or lactation were excluded. Diagnoses relied on clinical symptoms, serum thyroxine and TRAb, thyroid ultrasound and orbital computed tomography. PBMCs were separated from roughly 10 ml of fresh peripheral blood using Ficoll-Paque density gradient centrifugation. Total RNA was extracted using Trizol reagent, and RNA quality was assessed on an Agilent 2100 Bioanalyzer.

In this sample, this clonotype turned up many times. What antigen it recognizes has not been identified. It has no much larger one-base neighbor in the sample; base qualities were not kept. Here the chain combines TRBV20-1 and TRBJ2-1; 13 bases in the junction line up with TRBD2. The sample consisted of blood. This clonotype was sampled from a woman aged 18-29 years with Graves' hyperthyroidism. Here is the DNA: TGCAGTGCTAGGCCCGGACTAGCGGGGGCAATCGGGTCCTACAATGAGCAGTTCTTC. It specifies CSARPGLAGAIGSYNEQFF.